The 11 T cell receptor beta chains reported below all come from one sample, sequenced in a study of CD8 T cells in Susac syndrome. The authors reverse transcribed roughly 0.45 to 1 ug RNA with random hexamers. TCRdb reprocessed the immunoSEQ multiplex PCR reads with MiXCR, giving one entry per CDR3 protein. The table includes around 300,000 distinct CDR3 sequences, under 95% detected once. The sample consisted of CD4+ T cells from PBMCs. Every receptor here comes from a human donor with multiple sclerosis.

CDR3 sequence: CASSLLGENEQFF. The CDR3 nucleotides read TGCGCCAGCAGCTTGCTGGGGGAGAATGAGCAGTTCTTC. The chain joins TRBV5-1 to TRBJ2-1; D possibly uses TRBD1 or TRBD2 (5 bases each). Germline CDR1 SGHRS, CDR2 YFSETQ. The CDR3 is made up of 13 amino acids. V lost 1 base to trimming and J lost 7 bases, with 9 bases between them.

The gene calls are TRBV2 and TRBJ2-6; D ambiguous. The CDR3 totals 14 residues. Deletions cut 4 bases from V and 2 bases from J, with 6 bases between. Looked up from germline, CDR1 is SNHLY and CDR2 is FYNNEI. CDR3 sequence: CASSAGPGANVLTF. CDR3 bases: TGTGCCAGCAGTGCAGGCCCTGGGGCCAACGTCCTGACTTTC.

The chain joins TRBV20-1 to TRBJ2-6; D ambiguous. The germline V gene encodes CDR1 DFQATT and CDR2 SNEGSKA (reference sequence). The germline V and J ends were trimmed by 3 bases and 3 bases, with 9 bases remaining between them. CDR3 length: 14 residues. In DNA form, the CDR3 reads TGCAGTGCTAGGCCAGGTAGTGGGGCCAACGTCCTGACTTTC. Residues: CSARPGSGANVLTF.

V is TRBV10-3 and J is TRBJ2-1; TRBD2 aligns across 9 bases. CDR1 and CDR2 from the germline V gene are ENHRY and SYGVKD. Trimming took 2 bases from V and 7 from J; bases not matched to a gene: 6. CDR3 length: 15 amino acids. CDR3 in amino acids: CAISEAREGHNEQFF. For the CDR3, the DNA is TGTGCCATCAGTGAGGCGCGGGAGGGCCATAATGAGCAGTTCTTC.

The V and J genes are TRBV30 and TRBJ2-7; 10 nucleotides agree with TRBD1. The CDR3 is 15 amino acids. Per germline, CDR1 GTSNPN and CDR2 SVGIG (reference sequence). V lost 5 bases, J lost 2 bases, and 9 bases stayed unmatched. CDR3 region: CAWDVDRGDTYEQYF. The CDR3 DNA sequence: TGTGCCTGGGACGTGGACAGGGGGGATACCTACGAGCAGTACTTC.

The V and J genes are TRBV29-1 and TRBJ1-2, with D perhaps matching TRBD1 (6 bases). Trimming removed 6 bases from V and 2 bases from J, with 10 bases in between. From germline, CDR1 is SQVTM and CDR2 ANQGSEA. The CDR3 consists of 12 residues. CDR3: CSVETGNYGYTF. The CDR3 region has the DNA TGCAGCGTGGAAACAGGGAACTATGGCTACACCTTC.

This clonotype has a handful of counts. The J gene is TRBJ2-7, the V gene TRBV12-3 or TRBV12-4; D is undetermined. The V and J ends lost 1 base and 0 bases respectively, with 4 bases between them. The CDR3 is 13 residues long. CDR3 sequence: CASSLGYSYEQYF. CDR3 coding DNA: TGTGCCAGCAGTTTAGGATACTCCTACGAGCAGTACTTC.

The chain links TRBV7-8 to TRBJ2-5, with D hard to call. Trimming shortened V by 7 bases and J by 7 bases, and 10 bases separated the two germline ends. Germline assignment: CDR1 SGHVS and CDR2 FQNEAQ. The CDR3 sequence is 11 residues long. In DNA, the CDR3 is TGTGCCAGCACCATCTTAGGGACCCAGTACTTC. This codes for CASTILGTQYF. Combining the CDR3 with reference TRBV7-8 and TRBJ2-5 gives the whole variable domain GAGVSQSPRYKVAKRGQDVALRCDPISGHVSLFWYQQALGQGPEFLTYFQNEAQLDKSGLPSDRFFAERPEGSVSTLKIQRTQQEDSAVYLCASTILGTQYFGPGTRLLVL.

This clonotype was picked up one time. The CDR3 DNA reads TGTGCCAGCAGTTTGCGGGGCCGGATGGGCACTGAAGCTTTCTTT. Amino acids: CASSLRGRMGTEAFF. The rearrangement uses TRBV27 and TRBJ1-1, with TRBD1 as a possible D gene (5 bases). CDR3 length: 15 amino acids. The V gene lost 3 bases and the J gene lost 4 bases, with 15 bases spanning the gap. Looked up from germline, CDR1 is MNHEY and CDR2 is SMNVEV (reference sequence).

This clonotype was counted a single time. The chain couples TRBV4-3 to TRBJ1-5; D possibly corresponds to TRBD1 (5 bases). Trimming left V 0 bases short and J 7 bases short, with 13 bases between. Per germline, CDR1 LGHNA and CDR2 YSLEER. This CDR3 is 15 amino acids long. The CDR3 DNA is TGCGCCAGCAGCCAAGATTGGGGGGTTAACCAGCCCCAGCATTTT. Its protein product is CASSQDWGVNQPQHF.

This chain connects TRBV20-1 to TRBJ2-3; 9 bases are a match to TRBD2. The V gene end was trimmed by 6 bases and the J gene end by 0 bases; junction bases not matched to a gene: 4. CDR3 length: 14 residues. CDR1 DFQATT and CDR2 SNEGSKA come from the germline V gene (reference sequence). The CDR3 nucleotides read TGCAGTGCCAGACTAGCGGTTAGCACAGATACGCAGTATTTT. Protein product: CSARLAVSTDTQYF.